One sample yielded the 27 T cell receptor beta chains listed below, sequenced in a study of molecular identifiers for immune sequencing clone quantification. MiXCR was run by TCRdb on the PCR reads, yielding one entry per CDR3 protein. The sample includes about 640,000 distinct CDR3 sequences, just under 20% of them seen just once. The sequencing sample was made of naive CD8+ T cells from blood, with Jurkat cell RNA spiked in. Subset noted: FACS-sorted CD8+CD4-CCR7+CD45RA+ naive T cells. Source of these receptors: a human donor in good health. Some libraries in this study had Jurkat cell RNA spiked in.

This clonotype was observed a handful of times. The chain links TRBV6-2 or TRBV6-3 to TRBJ2-1; D is possibly TRBD2 (6 bases). The CDR3 totals 16 residues. Germline V CDR1 and CDR2: MNHEY, SVGEGT. Trimming stripped 6 bases from V and 0 bases from J, with 15 bases between. The DNA of the CDR3 is TGTGCCAGCAGCCCCCCCAGCGGGTACTCCTACAATGAGCAGTTCTTC. This encodes CASSPPSGYSYNEQFF.

A remark on this clonotype: The conserved closing phenylalanine or tryptophan is absent in this CDR3, likely reflecting a read error. This chain links TRBV5-3 with TRBJ1-1, with D tentatively TRBD1 (6 bases). TRBV5-3 is labeled an ORF, and its function is uncertain. The CDR3 has 14 amino acids. Trimming took off 8 bases at V and 4 bases at J, with 18 bases between the two ends. CDR3 nucleotide sequence: TGTGCCAGCAGCCCGGGGGGCGCGAGCACTGAAGCTTTCTCT. This sequence encodes CASSPGGASTEAFS.

This clonotype has more than one count but fewer than ten. This chain joins TRBV7-9 and TRBJ1-4; 7 nucleotides align to TRBD1. V trimming: 4 bases; J trimming: 8 bases; junction bases outside the gene matches: 13. Germline loops: CDR1 SEHNR, CDR2 FQNEAQ (reference sequence). This CDR3 contains 16 residues. The CDR3 spells CASSYQLAQGGEKLFF. The DNA for the CDR3 is TGTGCCAGCAGCTACCAATTGGCCCAGGGGGGGGAAAAACTGTTTTTT.

Many counts were recorded for this clonotype. This rearrangement joins TRBV20-1 to TRBJ2-1, with 8 bases matching TRBD1. CDR1 is DFQATT and CDR2 is SNEGSKA in the germline V gene (reference sequence). The V gene end was trimmed by 5 bases and the J gene end by 9 bases; junction bases not matched to a gene: 18. This CDR3 is 16 amino acids long. The CDR3 is CSAPAPLGQVVSEQFF. The CDR3 region has the DNA TGCAGTGCTCCTGCCCCCCTGGGACAGGTAGTGAGTGAGCAGTTCTTC.

Regarding this clonotype: One base away lies a much larger clone, so this may be a sequencing read error. This chain connects TRBV27 to TRBJ2-5, with D perhaps assigned TRBD1 or TRBD2 (6 bases each). Germline CDR1 and CDR2: MNHEY and SMNVEV (reference sequence). The CDR3 has 14 amino acids. The CDR3 DNA follows: TGTGCCGGCAGTTTCCTCCAGGGGAGGGAGACCCAGTACTTC. Amino acid sequence: CAGSFLQGRETQYF.

As concerns this clonotype: A read error is likely, as this CDR3 ends without the conserved phenylalanine or tryptophan. The chain employs TRBV12-3 or TRBV12-4 and TRBJ1-4, with TRBD1 matching over 8 bases. CDR3 length equals 14 residues. Trimming at V came to 5 bases and at J to 3 bases, leaving 2 bases not matched to a gene. The CDR3 is CASSTTGANEKLFS. For the CDR3, the DNA is TGTGCCAGCAGTACGACAGGGGCTAATGAAAAACTGTTTTCT.

Concerning this clonotype itself: A much more abundant neighbour one base away suggests this may be a read error. The CDR3 end shows no conserved phenylalanine or tryptophan, and so a read error is likely. V usage is TRBV5-4 and J usage is TRBJ2-7; unclear D gene. Germline loops: CDR1 SGHNT, CDR2 YYREEE (reference sequence). Deletions cut 4 bases from V and 0 bases from J, with 17 bases between. The CDR3 has 16 residues. The DNA for the CDR3 is TGTGCCAGCAGCCCCCACCCGCCAGGAGACTCCTACGAGCAGTACCTC. Translated, it gives CASSPHPPGDSYEQYL.

This clonotype was found a few times. The chain is built from TRBV3-1 and TRBJ2-7, with D unresolved. Germline-derived CDR1 and CDR2 are LGHDT and YNNKEL (reference sequence). This CDR3 has 13 residues. V gave up 4 bases and J gave up 5 bases, with 12 bases separating them. CDR3 bases: TGTGCCAGCAGCCCCCCCGGTAAAAACGAGCAGTACTTC. Residues: CASSPPGKNEQYF.

This clonotype was detected ten times or more. The J gene is TRBJ2-1, the V gene TRBV4-1; TRBD1 might be the D (5 bases). Germline V gene sequence: CDR1 MGHRA, CDR2 YSYEKL. The CDR3 has 14 amino acids. The V end was cut by 0 bases, the J end by 5 bases, with 8 bases between. CDR3 bases: TGCGCCAGCAGCCAAGAACAGGCCCACAATGAGCAGTTCTTC. It codes for CASSQEQAHNEQFF.

The rearrangement joins TRBV4-2 to TRBJ2-7; TRBD2 agrees at 7 bases. V dropped 4 bases and J dropped 4; count of bases not matched to a gene: 19. The V gene's germline CDR1 is LGHNA and CDR2 YNFKEQ. The CDR3 runs to 18 residues. The CDR3 sequence is CASSPIGSTGGSGYEQYF. For the CDR3, the DNA is TGTGCCAGCAGCCCCATAGGATCCACCGGGGGGAGTGGATACGAGCAGTACTTC.

This clonotype was detected only once. A much larger clonotype is one base distant, so this may be a read error. The chain recombines TRBV20-1 with TRBJ1-5, with TRBD1 matching over 9 bases. The CDR3 runs 14 residues. Germline CDR1 reads DFQATT; CDR2 reads SNEGSKA (reference sequence). J lost 1 base, V lost 5 bases, and 3 bases had no gene match. The CDR3 is CSARTGDSNQPQHF. CDR3 coding DNA: TGCAGTGCTCGGACAGGGGACAGCAATCAGCCCCAGCATTTT.

The rearrangement links TRBV19 to TRBJ1-1; no firm D call. This CDR3 comprises 14 residues. Germline CDR1 and CDR2: LNHDA and SQIVND (reference sequence). With 7 bases removed from V and 4 bases from J, the gap between germline ends came to 16 bases. DNA for the CDR3: TGTGCCAGTAAAATCGGCAGTGCGGGCACTGAAGCTTTCTTT. This translates into CASKIGSAGTEAFF.

This clonotype was seen more than once but under ten times. V is TRBV2 and J is TRBJ2-7; 9 bases align to TRBD1. Germline trimming cut 8 bases from V and 4 bases from J; bases unmatched to any gene: 15. Germline assignment: CDR1 SNHLY and CDR2 FYNNEI. This CDR3 is built from 16 residues. CDR3 DNA: TGTGCCAGCGGCCCTGCTACTACAGGGACAGGGTACGAGCAGTACTTC. It encodes CASGPATTGTGYEQYF.

This clonotype was found many times. The chain carries TRBV9 and TRBJ1-2, with 8 bases aligning to TRBD1. CDR3 size: 14 residues. Germline V gene data show CDR1 as SGDLS and CDR2 as YYNGEE. The junction had 9 bases not matched to a gene; V was cut back by 4 bases and J by 7 bases. DNA for the CDR3: TGTGCCAGCAGCTCCGGAACAGGGGGGGCTGGCTACACCTTC. It specifies CASSSGTGGAGYTF. The full variable domain, with the rest looked up from reference TRBV9 and TRBJ1-2, is DSGVTQTPKHLITATGQRVTLRCSPRSGDLSVYWYQQSLDQGLQFLIQYYNGEERAKGNILERFSAQQFPDLHSELNLSSLELGDSALYFCASSSGTGGAGYTFGSGTRLTVV.

This clonotype was recorded many times. CDR3 in DNA: TGTGCCAGCAGTTTAGCCCAGTACATAGACACTGAAGCTTTCTTT. Protein sequence: CASSLAQYIDTEAFF. This chain connects TRBV12-3 or TRBV12-4 to TRBJ1-1; D call uncertain. The V end was cut by 0 bases, the J end by 3 bases, with 11 bases between. The CDR3 sequence is 15 residues long.

The table lists this clonotype with many counts. V gene TRBV9 combines with J gene TRBJ2-2; possible D gene TRBD1, 6 bases. The germline gives CDR1 SGDLS, CDR2 YYNGEE. The CDR3 is made up of 14 amino acids. V lost 3 bases to trimming and J lost 0 bases, with 6 bases between them. The CDR3 DNA reads TGTGCCAGCAGCGGGACAGCGAACACCGGGGAGCTGTTTTTT. Protein: CASSGTANTGELFF.

The sample holds a few counts of this clonotype. V and J are TRBV6-2 or TRBV6-3 and TRBJ1-1, with a possible D match to TRBD1 (5 bases). The CDR3 is 13 residues long. Germline CDR1 MNHEY, CDR2 SVGEGT. The V and J ends lost 6 bases and 7 bases respectively, with 15 bases between them. The CDR3 sequence is CASRGEGTVEAFF. The CDR3, as DNA: TGTGCCAGCAGGGGGGAGGGGACGGTTGAAGCTTTCTTT.

The table lists this clonotype with many counts. The rearrangement joins TRBV28 to TRBJ2-7, with D maybe TRBD2 (7 bases). The ends were cut back, 2 bases at V and 2 bases at J, with 10 bases in the middle. CDR1 and CDR2 (germline): MDHEN, SYDVKM. The CDR3 has 14 residues. Written as DNA, the CDR3 is TGTGCCAGCAGTTTAAGGGGGGGGGCCTACGAGCAGTACTTC. It translates to CASSLRGGAYEQYF.

This clonotype occurred many times. This chain joins TRBV4-1 and TRBJ2-1; the D is unclear. Per the germline V gene, CDR1 is MGHRA and CDR2 is YSYEKL. V lost 0 bases to trimming and J lost 10 bases, with 13 bases between them. This CDR3 comprises 14 residues. This CDR3 reads CASSQDPVIREQFF. The CDR3 DNA is TGCGCCAGCAGCCAAGACCCAGTAATACGCGAGCAGTTCTTC.

This clonotype was seen more than once but under ten times. V gene TRBV6-6 combines with J gene TRBJ2-1; 12 bases align to TRBD2. The length of the CDR3 is 17 residues. J lost 8 bases, V lost 2 bases, and 10 bases had no gene match. The V gene's germline CDR1 is MNHNY and CDR2 SVGAGI (reference sequence). CDR3: CASSYLGLAGGMHEQFF. Here the CDR3 DNA reads TGTGCCAGCAGTTACCTCGGGCTAGCGGGGGGGATGCATGAGCAGTTCTTC.

As for this clonotype: This may stem from a read error, because a much larger clone lies one nucleotide away. This sequence joins TRBV4-1 and TRBJ2-7; D remains unclear. This CDR3 contains 13 residues. CDR1 MGHRA and CDR2 YSYEKL come from the germline V gene. CDR3 protein: CASSDDSNCEQYF. The CDR3 DNA reads TGTGCCAGCAGCGACGACTCGAACTGCGAGCAGTACTTC.

This clonotype was detected a few times. The genes are TRBV5-4 and TRBJ1-4; perhaps TRBD1 as D (5 bases). Looked up from germline, CDR1 is SGHNT and CDR2 is YYREEE (reference sequence). The ends were cut back, 0 bases at V and 7 bases at J, with 16 bases in the middle. This CDR3 is 16 amino acids long. Here the CDR3 DNA reads TGTGCCAGCAGCTTGGGGACACCCGAGAGTGTTGAAAAACTGTTTTTT. It translates to CASSLGTPESVEKLFF.

This clonotype was seen many times. The chain has TRBV9 and TRBJ1-2; D remains unclear. The CDR3 is 15 amino acids. The germline gives CDR1 SGDLS, CDR2 YYNGEE. Between the trimmed V and J ends, which lost 5 bases and 5 bases, there was a span of 19 bases. The chain's CDR3 is CASSPGPDGAYGYTF. CDR3 coding DNA: TGTGCCAGCAGTCCTGGGCCCGATGGAGCATATGGCTACACCTTC.

The chain joins TRBV11-2 to TRBJ1-1, with unresolved D. The CDR3 runs 15 residues. Trimming took 4 bases from V and 1 from J, leaving 13 bases between them. Germline V gene data show CDR1 as SGHAT and CDR2 as FQNNGV. The CDR3 DNA reads TGTGCCAGCAGCTGGATGGCGACGGGGAACACTGAAGCTTTCTTT. Translated: CASSWMATGNTEAFF.

The J gene is TRBJ2-5, the V gene TRBV4-3, with TRBD2 matching over 7 bases. The CDR3 spans 16 residues. CDR1 and CDR2 from the germline V gene are LGHNA and YSLEER. V was clipped by 0 bases and J by 5 bases; unmatched bases: 9. CDR3 residues: CASSQDRGGVQETQYF. CDR3 coding DNA: TGCGCCAGCAGCCAAGATAGGGGAGGGGTTCAGGAGACCCAGTACTTC.

This clonotype was found a few times. A much larger clone sits a single nucleotide away, making a read error possible. CDR3 coding DNA: TGTGCCAGCAGCTTAGATTACCCCAGCTCCTACAATGGGCAGTTCTTC. This translates into CASSLDYPSSYNGQFF. The chain uses TRBV11-2 and TRBJ2-1; D is undetermined. Germline V gene data show CDR1 as SGHAT and CDR2 as FQNNGV. CDR3 length: 16 residues.

With respect to this clonotype: Sequence at one end of the junction differs from germline and may be a read error. The chain combines TRBV6-1 with TRBJ1-5; the D gene is possibly TRBD1 (6 bases). In germline, CDR1 is MNHNS, CDR2 SASEGT. This CDR3 contains 16 residues. CDR3 amino acids: CASSEGQPYSDQPQHF. As DNA, the CDR3 is TGTGCAAGCAGTGAAGGACAGCCTTATAGCGATCAGCCCCAGCATTTT.